The rows below give T cell receptor beta chains drawn from one sample of a study of blood T cell repertoires in COVID-19. The repertoire was sequenced with immunoSEQ multiplex PCR; TCRdb's copy has only in-frame clones and lacks some. Of about 170,000 clones listed, roughly 86% were seen once; the top ten hold around 2.7%. The specimen sequenced was peripheral blood. The receptors here all came from a woman older than 75 with COVID-19, enrolled during active disease. CDR3s include the opening cysteine and the closing phenylalanine or tryptophan.

TRBV6-5 15 CASRDRTGGGEKLFF
TRBV29-1 13 CSVVQGVYGTQYF
TRBV25-1 17 CASSANGAAGPTDTQYF
TRBV7-9 15 CASSLVRQLNTEAFF
TRBV28 14 CASSRAGGYNEQFF
TRBV18 15 CASSPIQGSTDTQYF
TRBV10-1 16 CASSEPISGGENEQFF
TRBV6-5 13 CASRSGQTYEQYF
TRBV3-1/TRBV3-2 14 CASSQPDRGAEAFF
TRBV2 14 CASSSRTGYNEQFF
TRBV11-2 12 CAAGSPYLEQYF
TRBV7-2 17 CASSLEFSSGGRGEQFF
TRBV3-1/TRBV3-2 15 CASRHSRVAAYEQYF
TRBV5-4 17 CASSLVGLAGRTGELFF
TRBV15 13 CATRGASNQPQHF
TRBV27 15 CASSPQGRGGTEAFF
TRBV3-1/TRBV3-2 14 CASSLRTPETEAFF
TRBV9 17 CASSGLGGLTSTDTQYF